Listed here are 18 T cell receptor beta chains from one sample, sequenced in a study of blood T cells in healthy people across ages. A sample-barcoded 5' primer and a J-beta primer mix were used in a second PCR of roughly 7 to 11 cycles. A single record per CDR3 protein comes from TCRdb applying MiXCR to the 5' RACE reads. There are roughly 1.5 million distinct CDR3 sequences in the sample; 35% to 45% occur only once, and around 4% lies in the top ten. What was sequenced was blood. The source is a woman between 18 and 30 years old in good health.

This clonotype was detected a few times. The chain has TRBV29-1 and TRBJ2-4, with D hard to call. Trimming shortened V by 0 bases and J by 0 bases, and 9 bases separated the two germline ends. In germline, CDR1 is SQVTM, CDR2 ANQGSEA. The CDR3 contains 15 residues. CDR3 loop: CSVEDLRLAKNIQYF. In DNA form, the CDR3 reads TGCAGCGTTGAAGATCTGCGCCTAGCCAAAAACATTCAGTACTTC.

This clonotype was seen at least ten times. The CDR3: CASSHRTFYGYTF. Here the CDR3 DNA reads TGTGCCAGCAGCCACAGGACATTCTATGGCTACACCTTC. V usage is TRBV14 and J usage is TRBJ1-2, with D possibly TRBD1 on 5 matching bases. CDR3 size: 13 residues. Trimming removed 3 bases from V and 4 bases from J, with 9 bases in between. Germline CDR1 reads SGHDN; CDR2 reads FVKESK.

This chain joins TRBV2 and TRBJ1-2; 8 nucleotides align to TRBD1. Germline V CDR1 and CDR2: SNHLY, FYNNEI. V shed 6 bases, J shed 3 bases, and the junction held 9 bases outside the gene matches. This CDR3 is 15 amino acids long. In DNA form, the CDR3 reads TGTGCCAGCAGGTTACCGACAGGGGTATACTATGGCTACACCTTC. It codes for CASRLPTGVYYGYTF.

About this clonotype: Without the conserved terminal phenylalanine or tryptophan, this CDR3 likely stems from a read error. This chain connects TRBV29-1 to TRBJ2-7; maybe TRBD2 (6 bases). The CDR3 spans 13 residues. Per germline, CDR1 SQVTM and CDR2 ANQGSEA. The CDR3 sequence is CSVGTMASHEQYL. The CDR3, as DNA: TGCAGCGTTGGGACTATGGCCTCCCACGAGCAGTACCTC.

This sequence joins TRBV21-1 and TRBJ1-5; the table's TRBD1 call for D was not verified on the DNA. TRBV21-1 is a pseudogene segment. The CDR3 covers 15 residues. The CDR3 region has the DNA TGTGCCACCGGAAAGGGGCAGTTTGGCAATCAGCCCCAGCATTTT. This encodes CATGKGQFGNQPQHF.

The genes are TRBV20-1 and TRBJ2-7; D is unresolved. The germline V and J ends were trimmed by 6 bases and 2 bases, with 17 bases remaining between them. The CDR3 length is 14 residues. Germline CDR1 is DFQATT and CDR2 is SNEGSKA (reference sequence). The CDR3 loop reads CSAVAGTEPYEQYF. The CDR3 nucleotides read TGCAGTGCCGTAGCCGGTACGGAGCCCTACGAGCAGTACTTC.

The chain is built from TRBV7-2 and TRBJ1-5; D is possibly TRBD1 (6 bases). In germline, CDR1 is SGHTA, CDR2 FQGNSA. V was clipped by 2 bases and J by 11 bases, with 16 bases between them. This CDR3 contains 14 residues. The CDR3 spells CASSLRGGPQAQHF. DNA of the CDR3: TGTGCCAGCAGCTTAAGGGGGGGCCCCCAGGCCCAGCATTTT.

This clonotype was picked up many times. The V gene is TRBV12-3 or TRBV12-4, the J gene TRBJ1-2; D is uncertain. Trimming took 3 bases from V and 5 from J, leaving 10 bases between them. The CDR3 is made up of 13 amino acids. CDR3 sequence reads: CASSFPGSYGYTF. The CDR3 DNA reads as TGTGCCAGCAGTTTCCCTGGGTCGTATGGCTACACCTTC.

The chain combines TRBV3-1 with TRBJ1-5; 7 nucleotides line up with TRBD1. CDR3 length equals 14 residues. CDR1 and CDR2 from the germline V gene are LGHDT and YNNKEL (reference sequence). The trim removed 2 bases at V and 6 bases at J, leaving 4 bases unmatched. The CDR3 region has the DNA TGTGCCAGCAGCCAATCAGGGGGAGGTCAGCCCCAGCATTTT. It specifies CASSQSGGGQPQHF.

A note on this clonotype: At one of its ends the junction is not consistent with the germline gene, which may arise from a read error. V usage is TRBV4-1 and J usage is TRBJ2-1; 7 positions match TRBD2. CDR3 length: 14 amino acids. From germline, CDR1 is MGHRA and CDR2 YSYEKL. The CDR3 region is CAGSPFEAGLEQFF. The CDR3 DNA reads as TGCGCCGGCAGCCCATTCGAAGCGGGGCTTGAGCAGTTCTTC.

Concerning this clonotype: Likely a read error: the CDR3 ends without its conserved phenylalanine or tryptophan. The chain recombines TRBV6-6 with TRBJ1-2; possibly TRBD1 for D (5 bases). The CDR3 extends over 13 amino acids. In germline, CDR1 is MNHNY, CDR2 SVGAGI (reference sequence). Written as DNA, the CDR3 is TGTGCCGGCAGTTACTTTGGGACCTATGGCTACACCCTC. Translation gives CAGSYFGTYGYTL.

The chain combines TRBV3-1 with TRBJ1-2; D uncertain. V lost 1 base and J 4 bases, leaving 10 bases between the germline ends. The CDR3 contains 14 residues. Germline V gene data show CDR1 as LGHDT and CDR2 as YNNKEL (reference sequence). CDR3 DNA sequence: TGTGCCAGCAGCCAAGGGATCCTAGGCTATGGCTACACCTTC. Encoded protein: CASSQGILGYGYTF.

The gene calls are TRBV27 and TRBJ1-2, with D possibly TRBD1 on 5 matching bases. Germline V CDR1 and CDR2: MNHEY, SMNVEV (reference sequence). V was trimmed by 8 bases and J by 4 bases, leaving 14 bases between them. This CDR3 region has 13 residues. Written as DNA, the CDR3 is TGTGCCAGCGGCAGGGCGCAGAGCTATGGCTACACCTTC. Its protein is CASGRAQSYGYTF.

This clonotype was seen only a few times. The chain carries TRBV6-2 or TRBV6-3 and TRBJ2-1, with unresolved D. The CDR3 is made up of 11 amino acids. Trimming pared 8 bases from V and 1 base from J, leaving 3 bases between. Per germline, CDR1 MNHEY and CDR2 SVGEGT. As DNA, the CDR3 is TGTGCCAGCGAGTCCTACAATGAGCAGTTCTTC. It encodes CASESYNEQFF.

The chain has TRBV20-1 and TRBJ2-3; TRBD2 matches 13 bases. This CDR3 is built from 15 residues. J was trimmed by 5 bases and V by 5 bases; bases with no gene match: 7. Germline CDR1 is DFQATT and CDR2 is SNEGSKA (reference sequence). Here the CDR3 DNA reads TGCAGTGCTTTTAGACTAGCGGGGGGCAAAGATACGCAGTATTTT. Protein sequence: CSAFRLAGGKDTQYF.

This clonotype was seen a handful of times. The chain links TRBV11-2 to TRBJ2-5; TRBD1 aligns across 10 bases. The CDR3 totals 15 residues. Germline CDR1 and CDR2: SGHAT and FQNNGV. V lost 5 bases and J lost 5; bases outside the gene matches: 8. CDR3 DNA sequence: TGTGCCAGCAGCCCTCGACAGGGGGCTTCGGAGACCCAGTACTTC. Residues: CASSPRQGASETQYF.

The chain links TRBV6-2 or TRBV6-3 to TRBJ2-1; D perhaps matches TRBD1 (6 bases). CDR1 and CDR2 from the germline V gene are MNHEY and SVGEGT. The ends were cut back, 6 bases at V and 3 bases at J, with 12 bases in the middle. The CDR3 contains 14 residues. The chain's CDR3 is CASSTRGGYNEQFF. DNA for the CDR3: TGTGCCAGCAGCACCAGGGGCGGCTACAATGAGCAGTTCTTC.

This chain uses TRBV27 with TRBJ2-2; 9 positions agree with TRBD2. Losses at the gene ends were 10 bases for V and 5 bases for J; bases not matched to a gene: 2. The CDR3 totals 12 residues. Germline-derived CDR1 and CDR2 are MNHEY and SMNVEV (reference sequence). CDR3 nucleotides: TGTGCCATAGCGGGAGTTACCGGGGAGCTGTTTTTT. It encodes CAIAGVTGELFF.